These 22 T cell receptor beta chains were sequenced from one sample in a study of T cell clonality in common variable immunodeficiency. Study-level findings and limits: Common variable immunodeficiency TCR beta sequences reportedly had fewer deletions and N-nucleotide insertions.

These receptors' antigens are unknown. Libraries were prepared by immunoSEQ multiplex PCR; TCRdb keeps only in-frame clonotypes and omits some of them. This sample includes 30,000 to 40,000 clones with no singletons; its ten biggest clones take up 5% to 7%. The sample comprised peripheral blood mononuclear cells. These receptors all stem from a human donor with common variable immunodeficiency.

This clone was counted ten times or more. The read comes to an end 3 residues before the CDR3 does, leaving the germline J gene to fill in the end. Other DNA sequences in this specimen translate into the identical CDR3. The rearrangement uses TRBV5-1 and TRBJ1-5; no clear D gene. This CDR3 has 16 amino acids. Trimming pared 0 bases from V and 0 bases from J, leaving 10 bases between. CDR1 and CDR2 (germline): SGHRS, YFSETQ. The part of the CDR3 DNA that was read is TGCGCCAGCAGCTTGGAGGGCCCCTATAGCAATCAGCCC. It specifies CASSLEGPYSNQP. The entire CDR3 reads CASSLEGPYSNQPQHF.

This clone was counted a few times. The read finishes 3 residues shy of the CDR3 end, and the germline J gene is used to complete it. The rearrangement joins TRBV7-9 to TRBJ2-7; D gene ambiguous. The CDR3 totals 12 residues. In germline, CDR1 is SEHNR, CDR2 FQNEAQ (reference sequence). Trimming removed 5 bases at V and 6 bases at J, with 11 bases between. The covered CDR3 bases are TGTGCCAGCAGCCCCTCTATTGGCGAG. Residues: CASSPSIGE. The CDR3 in its entirety is CASSPSIGEQYF.

For this clone: The CDR3 end lies 3 residues beyond the end of the read and is filled in from the germline J gene. The chain uses TRBV2 and TRBJ1-5, with no clear D. The length of the CDR3 is 13 residues. CDR1 is SNHLY and CDR2 is FYNNEI in the germline V gene. V dropped 10 bases and J dropped 2 bases, with 12 bases sitting between them. CDR3 bases read: TGTGCCACGGCGCGGGGTGGCAATCAGCCC. It translates to CATARGGNQP. In full, the CDR3 reads CATARGGNQPQHF.

This clone was counted many times. The read ends 3 residues early relative to the CDR3; the germline J gene fills the gap. Other nucleotide sequences in the sample specify the same CDR3. J is TRBJ1-5 and V is TRBV19; 11 bases map to TRBD1. The CDR3 loop spans 15 amino acids. V gave up 1 base and J gave up 6 bases; unmatched junction bases: 2. Germline CDR1 LNHDA, CDR2 SQIVND (reference sequence). CDR3 protein: CASSIGGQGGQPQHF. The sequenced CDR3 bases are TGTGCCAGTAGTATAGGGGGACAGGGGGGTCAGCCC. Variable domain in full (rest from reference TRBV19 and TRBJ1-5): DGGITQSPKYLFRKEGQNVTLSCEQNLNHDAMYWYRQDPGQGLRLIYYSQIVNDFQKGDIAEGYSVSREKKESFPLTVTSAQKNPTAFYLCASSIGGQGGQPQHFGDGTRLSIL.

Remarks on this clone: The CDR3 extends 3 residues past the end of the read, so its final part is completed from the germline J gene. V usage is TRBV19 and J usage is TRBJ2-1, with 8 bases identical to TRBD2. V shed 4 bases and J 4 bases; nucleotides not matched to a gene: 0. CDR1 is LNHDA, CDR2 SQIVND, per germline (reference sequence). The CDR3 has 13 amino acids. The part of the CDR3 DNA that was read is TGTGCCAGTAGTACGGGGGGGTACAATGAG. Its translation is CASSTGGYNE. The CDR3 as a whole reads CASSTGGYNEQFF.

In regard to this clone: The read terminates 3 residues before the CDR3 end, so the remaining end is supplied by the germline J gene. V usage is TRBV18 and J usage is TRBJ2-6, with TRBD1 identical over 8 bases. V lost 3 bases to trimming and J lost 2 bases; unmatched junction nucleotides: 3. The CDR3 consists of 16 residues. Germline V CDR1 and CDR2: KGHSH, LQKENI. The CDR3 sequence: CASSPATGAGANVLTF. CDR3 DNA, as far as it was read: TGTGCCAGCTCACCGGCGACAGGGGCTGGGGCCAACGTC. The full variable domain, rest sourced from reference TRBV18 and TRBJ2-6, is NAGVMQNPRHLVRRRGQEARLRCSPMKGHSHVYWYRQLPEEGLKFMVYLQKENIIDESGMPKERFSAEFPKEGPSILRIQQVVRGDSAAYFCASSPATGAGANVLTFGAGSRLTVL.

This clone was observed many times. The CDR3 extends 3 residues past the end of the read, so its final part is completed from the germline J gene. The chain couples TRBV29-1 to TRBJ2-7; the match to TRBD1 covers 8 bases. J was trimmed by 0 bases and V by 7 bases; bases with no gene match: 8. Germline-derived CDR1 and CDR2 are SQVTM and ANQGSEA. The length of the CDR3 is 14 residues. CDR3: CSAARQGTSYEQYF. CDR3 DNA, as far as it was read: TGCAGCGCCGCGCGACAGGGGACCTCCTACGAG.

At least ten counts were recorded for this clone. Incomplete CDR3 DNA: TGCAGTGCTACCTGGAGTCGCTTAACAGGGGGAGTTGGAGGC. Its translation is CSATWSRLTGGVGG. The whole CDR3 region reads CSATWSRLTGGVGGYTF. This chain connects TRBV20-1 to TRBJ1-2; the match to TRBD1 covers 8 bases. The observed sequence ends 3 residues before the CDR3 terminus, with the missing tail filled in from the germline J gene. Germline-derived CDR1 and CDR2 are DFQATT and SNEGSKA (reference sequence). The CDR3 length is 17 residues.

The sample holds many counts of this clone. Read sequence stops 3 residues before the CDR3 end, and the germline J gene provides the missing end. The rearrangement links TRBV9 to TRBJ1-4; a weak D match, TRBD1 (6 bases). The CDR3 has 22 amino acids. CDR1 SGDLS and CDR2 YYNGEE come from the germline V gene. Trimming removed 2 bases from V and 8 bases from J, with 37 bases in between. CDR3 bases read: TGTGCCAGCAGCGTCGGGACAAGGACCGACCTCTTGTTGGCTCATTCCTTCGAAAAA. It is translated as CASSVGTRTDLLLAHSFEK. The whole CDR3 protein reads CASSVGTRTDLLLAHSFEKLFF.

There are a few counts of this clone. The missing CDR3 end, 3 residues past where the read stops, is filled in from the germline J gene. V is TRBV7-2 and J is TRBJ1-2; D is uncertain. V was clipped by 0 bases and J by 0 bases, with 17 bases between them. The CDR3 spans 18 residues. Germline CDR1 reads SGHTA; CDR2 reads FQGNSA. The CDR3 bases that were read are TGTGCCAGCAGCTTAGCGATGATGGTATGGGCAGCTAACTATGGC. As protein: CASSLAMMVWAANYG. The entire CDR3 protein reads CASSLAMMVWAANYGYTF.

Comment on this clone: The observed sequence ends 3 residues before the CDR3 terminus, with the missing tail filled in from the germline J gene. The rearrangement uses TRBV7-9 and TRBJ2-7, with 8 bases matching TRBD1. Trimming cost V 1 base and J 5 bases; bases outside gene matches: 4. From germline, CDR1 is SEHNR and CDR2 FQNEAQ (reference sequence). This CDR3 has 14 amino acids. CDR3 in amino acids: CASSLGTGQNEQYF. CDR3 bases read: TGTGCCAGCAGCTTAGGGACAGGGCAGAACGAG.

This clone came up many times. The read finishes 3 residues shy of the CDR3 end, and the germline J gene is used to complete it. The chain combines TRBV27 with TRBJ2-3; 9 bases fit TRBD2. Germline V gene lookup returns CDR1 MNHEY and CDR2 SMNVEV (reference sequence). V lost 7 bases, J lost 3 bases, and 2 bases stayed unmatched. The CDR3 totals 13 residues. The sequenced CDR3 bases are TGTGCCAGCACGCTAGCGGGGACAGATACG. It yields the protein CASTLAGTDT. The entire CDR3 reads CASTLAGTDTQYF.

This clone was seen at least ten times. The CDR3 is cut off 3 residues early in the read; its end comes from the germline J gene. This chain links TRBV30 with TRBJ1-2; no definite D call. Germline values: CDR1 GTSNPN, CDR2 SVGIG (reference sequence). The V and J ends lost 0 bases and 6 bases respectively, with 8 bases between them. The CDR3 extends over 12 amino acids. CDR3 DNA (partial): TGTGCCTGGAGTGTACAGAGGGATGGC. This sequence encodes CAWSVQRDG. The full CDR3 sequence reads CAWSVQRDGYTF.

This clone was seen many times. Sequencing ends 3 residues short of the CDR3 end; the germline J gene provides the rest. This chain joins TRBV13 and TRBJ1-1, with D hard to call. Germline-derived CDR1 and CDR2 are PRHDT and FYEKMQ (reference sequence). V was trimmed by 5 bases and J by 4 bases, leaving 11 bases between them. The CDR3 is made up of 13 amino acids. The CDR3 spells CASSGLGSTEAFF. Partial CDR3 DNA: TGTGCCAGCAGCGGACTGGGGAGCACTGAA. Filled out from reference TRBV13 and TRBJ1-1, the complete variable domain reads AAGVIQSPRHLIKEKRETATLKCYPIPRHDTVYWYQQGPGQDPQFLISFYEKMQSDKGSIPDRFSAQQFSDYHSELNMSSLELGDSALYFCASSGLGSTEAFFGQGTRLTVV.

Worth noting for this clone: The DNA ends 3 residues before the CDR3 does, and the rest of the CDR3 is filled in from the germline J gene. The rearrangement uses TRBV19 and TRBJ2-1; 7 bases match TRBD1. Germline CDR1 LNHDA, CDR2 SQIVND (reference sequence). The CDR3 covers 17 residues. The V and J ends lost 1 base and 0 bases, in that order; junction bases with no gene match: 6. The CDR3 loop reads CASSIGQGQSSYNEQFF. The CDR3 DNA, read in part, is TGTGCCAGTAGTATAGGGCAGGGACAGAGCTCCTACAATGAG. The full variable domain, completed using reference TRBV19 and TRBJ2-1, is DGGITQSPKYLFRKEGQNVTLSCEQNLNHDAMYWYRQDPGQGLRLIYYSQIVNDFQKGDIAEGYSVSREKKESFPLTVTSAQKNPTAFYLCASSIGQGQSSYNEQFFGPGTRLTVL.

This clone was recorded a few times. With the read ending 3 residues before the CDR3 end, the germline J gene is used to fill in that end. This rearrangement joins TRBV18 to TRBJ2-7, with 10 positions matching TRBD1. The CDR3 contains 15 residues. Germline CDR1 KGHSH, CDR2 LQKENI. The J segment lost 2 bases and the V segment lost 3 bases, leaving 4 bases of the junction unmatched. The sequenced CDR3 bases are TGTGCCAGCTCACCTGCCGGACAGGGGGCCTACGAG. Its translation: CASSPAGQGAYE. The full CDR3 reads CASSPAGQGAYEQYF.

A word on this clone: The DNA ends 3 residues before the CDR3 does, and the rest of the CDR3 is filled in from the germline J gene. This chain connects TRBV2 to TRBJ2-3; TRBD2 is a possible D gene (6 bases). V was clipped by 5 bases and J by 8 bases, with 14 bases between them. The CDR3 has 13 amino acids. Germline CDR1 is SNHLY and CDR2 is FYNNEI. Partial CDR3 DNA: TGTGCCAGCAGTCCGTCAATGGGGGGTACG. Translation gives CASSPSMGGT. The full CDR3 protein reads CASSPSMGGTQYF.

This clone was detected many times. The read is 3 residues too short to cover the CDR3 end, so that end is filled in from the germline J gene. The chain recombines TRBV20-1 with TRBJ2-3; the D is unclear. V was pared by 0 bases and J by 1 base, with 11 bases between. Per the germline V gene, CDR1 is DFQATT and CDR2 is SNEGSKA (reference sequence). This CDR3 is built from 15 residues. CDR3 amino acids: CSAREAVLGTDTQYF. The sequenced CDR3 bases are TGCAGTGCTAGAGAGGCGGTTTTGGGCACAGATACG.

With respect to this clone: Sequencing ends 3 residues short of the CDR3 end; the germline J gene provides the rest. The chain joins TRBV5-1 to TRBJ2-7; tentatively, D is TRBD1 (6 bases). V was shortened by 4 bases and J by 0 bases, with 14 bases between the two germline ends. The length of the CDR3 is 15 residues. Germline-derived CDR1 and CDR2 are SGHRS and YFSETQ. Partial CDR3 DNA: TGCGCCAGCAGCCGCCGGGACACTCTCTCCTACGAG. This gives the protein CASSRRDTLSYE. The CDR3 as a whole reads CASSRRDTLSYEQYF.

This clone has at least ten counts. CDR3 region: CASRDRDYNEQFF. The sequenced part of the CDR3 DNA is TGTGCCTCCCGGGACAGGGACTACAATGAG. The rearrangement uses TRBV2 and TRBJ2-1; 9 bases are shared with TRBD1. The CDR3 end lies 3 residues beyond the end of the read and is filled in from the germline J gene. V was clipped by 11 bases and J by 3 bases; unmatched bases: 5. Per the germline V gene, CDR1 is SNHLY and CDR2 is FYNNEI. The CDR3 spans 13 residues.

This clone was seen a handful of times. Sequencing ends 3 residues short of the CDR3 end; the germline J gene provides the rest. This rearrangement joins TRBV20-1 to TRBJ2-7; D perhaps matches TRBD1 (6 bases). Trimming pared 5 bases from V and 3 bases from J, leaving 17 bases between. Germline assignment: CDR1 DFQATT and CDR2 SNEGSKA (reference sequence). The CDR3 spans 14 residues. CDR3 DNA, as far as it was read: TGCAGTGCTTCCCGGGACACCTCAAACTACGAG. Amino acids: CSASRDTSNYE. The entire CDR3 protein reads CSASRDTSNYEQYF.

The CDR3 DNA, read in part, is TGTGCCAGCAGTGTTCGGGGGGGAGCTGTGTACGAG. This encodes CASSVRGGAVYE. The full CDR3 protein reads CASSVRGGAVYEQYF. The chain combines TRBV6-1 with TRBJ2-7; 8 nucleotides agree with TRBD2. The CDR3 extends 3 residues past the end of the read, so its final part is completed from the germline J gene. V was clipped by 4 bases and J by 4 bases; unmatched bases: 9. Germline values: CDR1 MNHNS, CDR2 SASEGT. The CDR3 length is 15 residues.